These 17 T cell receptor beta chains came from one sample sequenced in a study of T cells after yellow fever vaccination. TCRdb re-derived calls from the 5' RACE reads in MiXCR, one entry per CDR3 protein. This table holds 300,000 to 400,000 distinct CDR3 sequences, about 4% found once. The material was PBMCs, obtained 5 days after the yellow fever booster vaccination. These receptors all come from a man younger than 35 who received the YFV17D yellow fever vaccine.

V and J are TRBV9 and TRBJ2-1; D unresolved. This CDR3 contains 16 residues. V dropped 3 bases and J dropped 5 bases, with 18 bases sitting between them. Germline-derived CDR1 and CDR2 are SGDLS and YYNGEE. The CDR3 nucleotides are TGTGCCAGCAGCGCGGATTCGGGTCTACCCCACAATGAGCAGTTCTTC. This gives the protein CASSADSGLPHNEQFF.

The chain recombines TRBV12-3 or TRBV12-4 with TRBJ1-1; D is ambiguous. This CDR3 comprises 14 residues. V gave up 5 bases and J gave up 5 bases, with 15 bases separating them. The CDR3 DNA follows: TGTGCCAGCAGTCTAATGTCACAAGGTACTGAAGCTTTCTTT. Its translation: CASSLMSQGTEAFF.

The rearrangement uses TRBV5-1 and TRBJ2-7; 11 nucleotides line up with TRBD1. Germline V lookup: CDR1 SGHRS, CDR2 YFSETQ. Losses at the gene ends were 4 bases for V and 6 bases for J; bases not matched to a gene: 9. This CDR3 region has 15 residues. The DNA for the CDR3 is TGCGCCAGCAGCCCCACCGGGACAGGGGGTAGCGAGCAGTACTTC. The encoded protein is CASSPTGTGGSEQYF.

In nucleotides, the CDR3 is TGTGCCACCAGCAGACAGGGTCCTCCTGAAAAACTGTTTTTT. It is translated as CATSRQGPPEKLFF. The V call is TRBV15, the J call TRBJ1-4, with D maybe TRBD1 (5 bases). The germline V gene has CDR1 LNHNV and CDR2 YYDKDF (reference sequence). V was clipped by 2 bases and J by 7 bases, with 11 bases between them. The CDR3 consists of 14 residues.

This clonotype was recorded a few times. V gene TRBV27 combines with J gene TRBJ2-7, with D maybe TRBD1 (5 bases). CDR1 is MNHEY and CDR2 is SMNVEV in the germline V gene (reference sequence). The V and J ends lost 5 bases and 5 bases respectively, with 19 bases between them. The CDR3 extends over 15 amino acids. CDR3 DNA: TGTGCCAGCAGTAAGAGGCCAGGGTCTGCCCACGAGCAGTACTTC. Translating gives CASSKRPGSAHEQYF.

This clonotype was seen repeatedly, ten times or more. This chain uses TRBV3-1 with TRBJ2-1, with D maybe TRBD1 (5 bases). Germline CDR1 reads LGHDT; CDR2 reads YNNKEL (reference sequence). The CDR3 length is 16 residues. V was trimmed by 6 bases and J by 4 bases, leaving 19 bases between them. The CDR3 nucleotides read TGTGCCAGCAGAAAGGGCGAGACAGCTCCTTACAATGAGCAGTTCTTC. Its translation: CASRKGETAPYNEQFF.

V and J are TRBV7-3 and TRBJ2-1; 8 bases match TRBD1. CDR3 size: 15 residues. The germline V gene encodes CDR1 SGHTA and CDR2 FQGTGA. The ends lost 5 bases at V and 8 bases at J; junction bases unmatched: 11. This chain's CDR3 is CASSVQGGLTDEQFF. CDR3 coding DNA: TGTGCCAGCAGCGTACAGGGGGGCCTTACCGATGAGCAGTTCTTC.

There are many counts of this clonotype. This chain connects TRBV7-2 to TRBJ2-5; tentatively, D is TRBD2 (7 bases). This CDR3 has 15 amino acids. Per the germline V gene, CDR1 is SGHTA and CDR2 is FQGNSA. The V end lost 0 bases, the J end lost 1 base, and 9 bases lay between the germline ends. The CDR3 reads CASSLAGGLQETQYF. The CDR3 nucleotides read TGTGCCAGCAGCTTAGCGGGGGGGCTCCAAGAGACCCAGTACTTC.

This clonotype has more than one count but fewer than ten. The genes are TRBV5-1 and TRBJ1-6, with D unclear. Trimming removed 0 bases at V and 7 bases at J, with 11 bases between. CDR3 size: 15 residues. The germline gives CDR1 SGHRS, CDR2 YFSETQ. For the CDR3, the DNA is TGCGCCAGCAGCTTGGATTCAGGTCCCAATTCACCCCTCCACTTT. This codes for CASSLDSGPNSPLHF.

The chain recombines TRBV20-1 with TRBJ2-6, with no clear D. From germline, CDR1 is DFQATT and CDR2 SNEGSKA (reference sequence). V shed 7 bases and J shed 4 bases, with 8 bases lying between them. The length of the CDR3 is 12 residues. The CDR3 nucleotides are TGCAGTGTCCGTGGGGGGGCCAACGTCCTGACTTTC. This sequence encodes CSVRGGANVLTF.

The table lists this clonotype with many counts. V usage is TRBV10-3 and J usage is TRBJ2-3; D remains ambiguous. Germline lookup yields CDR1 ENHRY and CDR2 SYGVKD. V was cut by 3 bases and J by 9 bases, with 10 bases left in between. CDR3 length: 12 amino acids. CDR3 sequence: CAISDELITQYF. The CDR3 coding sequence is TGTGCCATCAGTGACGAGTTGATAACGCAGTATTTT.

This clonotype was counted a few times. The rearrangement links TRBV20-1 to TRBJ2-1, with D possibly being TRBD2 (5 bases). CDR3 length: 16 amino acids. V was shortened by 1 base and J by 4 bases, with 17 bases between the two germline ends. Germline loops: CDR1 DFQATT, CDR2 SNEGSKA (reference sequence). The CDR3 sequence is CSARGDGGRGYNEQFF. The DNA for the CDR3 is TGCAGTGCTAGAGGGGATGGAGGAAGAGGGTACAATGAGCAGTTCTTC.

This clonotype was detected ten times or more. The V and J genes are TRBV20-1 and TRBJ1-1, with D perhaps TRBD1 (5 bases). The CDR3 loop spans 13 amino acids. Germline CDR1 reads DFQATT; CDR2 reads SNEGSKA (reference sequence). The ends were cut back, 0 bases at V and 2 bases at J, with 7 bases in the middle. The CDR3 region has the DNA TGCAGTGCTAGAGATGGGGCCAACACTGAAGCTTTCTTT. Protein: CSARDGANTEAFF.

This clonotype was picked up many times. CDR3: CASSEGSGNTIYF. The CDR3 region has the DNA TGTGCCAGCAGTGAAGGCTCTGGAAACACCATATATTTT. The chain carries TRBV2 and TRBJ1-3; D remains unclear. V was pared by 1 base and J by 0 bases, with 1 base between. The CDR3 sequence is 13 residues long. The germline V gene encodes CDR1 SNHLY and CDR2 FYNNEI.

In its sample, this clonotype was seen a few times. The V gene is TRBV4-1, the J gene TRBJ2-3; D perhaps matches TRBD2 (5 bases). The CDR3 has 16 residues. V was trimmed by 1 base and J by 2 bases, leaving 13 bases between them. CDR1 is MGHRA and CDR2 is YSYEKL in the germline V gene. CDR3 protein: CASSQGSRTLTDTQYF. The CDR3 DNA reads TGCGCCAGCAGCCAAGGCAGTCGGACTCTCACAGATACGCAGTATTTT.

This clonotype was detected only a few times. The chain recombines TRBV5-4 with TRBJ2-4; TRBD2 is a possible D gene (5 bases). In germline, CDR1 is SGHNT, CDR2 YYREEE (reference sequence). This CDR3 comprises 14 residues. V gave up 4 bases and J gave up 2 bases, with 10 bases separating them. CDR3 nucleotide sequence: TGTGCCAGCAGCCGGGAAGGGACCAAAAACATTCAGTACTTC. It is translated as CASSREGTKNIQYF.

This clonotype was observed a handful of times. The genes are TRBV24-1 and TRBJ2-2; D call uncertain. The V end lost 7 bases, the J end lost 3 bases, and 11 bases lay between the germline ends. Per the germline V gene, CDR1 is KGHDR and CDR2 is SFDVKD. CDR3 length equals 14 residues. The chain's CDR3 is CATSTRPYTGELFF. The CDR3 DNA is TGTGCCACCAGCACCAGGCCCTACACCGGGGAGCTGTTTTTT.